A selection of T cell receptor beta chains follows, all from one sample in a study of cytomegalovirus exposure and HLA in healthy donors. TCRdb keeps only in-frame clones here, not all; method: immunoSEQ multiplex PCR. The top ten clones hold approximately 2% of a sample with about 160,000 clones, roughly 84% of them seen once. Sequencing input: PBMCs. The source of these receptors is a man between 18 and 29 years old in good health and CMV-seronegative. Both conserved end residues are part of each CDR3. The D gene is left open where the match is weak. For some rows the clone size is stated as once, few or many, or as a class when expanded; others skip it.

D: -
size: -
J: TRBJ1-2
V: TRBV2
DNA: TGTGCCAGCAGCGGACAGTCTAACTATGGCTACACCTTC
CDR3: CASSGQSNYGYTF

D: TRBD2
size: few
J: TRBJ2-2
V: TRBV5-1
DNA: TGCGCCAGCAGCTGGCAGGGACTAGCGGGAGCGGTCGGGGAGCTGTTTTTT
CDR3: CASSWQGLAGAVGELFF

D: -
size: -
J: TRBJ1-1
V: TRBV11-3
DNA: TGTGCCAGCAGCTTAATGGGAGGCACTGAAGCTTTCTTT
CDR3: CASSLMGGTEAFF

D: -
size: -
J: TRBJ2-2
V: TRBV6-5
DNA: TGTGCCAGCAGAAACCCGGGACTCCGCACCGGGGAGCTGTTTTTT
CDR3: CASRNPGLRTGELFF

D: TRBD1
size: -
J: TRBJ2-3
V: TRBV6-1
DNA: TGTGCCAGCAGCGAAGGGACAGGGGGTACAGATACGCAGTATTTT
CDR3: CASSEGTGGTDTQYF

D: -
size: -
J: TRBJ1-2
V: TRBV7-2
DNA: TGTGCCAGCAGCCAGACTCCTAACTATGGCTACACCTTC
CDR3: CASSQTPNYGYTF

D: -
size: -
J: TRBJ2-3
V: TRBV6-6
DNA: TGTGCCAGCAGTTACTCCCCAGGGTGGGGCACAGATACGCAGTATTTT
CDR3: CASSYSPGWGTDTQYF

D: -
size: -
J: TRBJ2-2
V: TRBV2
DNA: TGTGCCAGCAGACCGACAGGAACAGTAAAAACGAACACCGGGGAGCTGTTTTTT
CDR3: CASRPTGTVKTNTGELFF

D: TRBD1
size: -
J: TRBJ2-7
V: TRBV4-1
DNA: TGCGCCAGCAGTTATCCGGGACAGTCTGCCTACGAGCAGTACTTC
CDR3: CASSYPGQSAYEQYF

D: -
size: once
J: TRBJ2-7
V: TRBV7-9
DNA: TGTGCCAGCAGCTCCAGGGGCTTAAACGAGCAGTACTTC
CDR3: CASSSRGLNEQYF

D: -
size: -
J: TRBJ1-6
V: TRBV27
DNA: TGTGCCAGCAGCGGCCAGGGATCAACTACTTCACCCCTCCACTTT
CDR3: CASSGQGSTTSPLHF

D: -
size: -
J: TRBJ1-2
V: TRBV7-8
DNA: TGTGCCAGCAGTCCCGACGGGAACTATGGCTACACCTTC
CDR3: CASSPDGNYGYTF

D: -
size: -
J: TRBJ2-3
V: TRBV5-4
DNA: TGTGCCAGCAGCTGGGGAGCGCCCGATACGCAGTATTTT
CDR3: CASSWGAPDTQYF

D: TRBD1
size: -
J: TRBJ1-2
V: TRBV19
DNA: TGTGCCAGTAGTATAGATGGACCGACAGGGCGCCCTTTAAACTTC
CDR3: CASSIDGPTGRPLNF

D: TRBD1
size: once
J: TRBJ2-7
V: TRBV5-4
DNA: TGTGCCAGCGGACAGGGGGCCCTCTACGAGCAGTACTTC
CDR3: CASGQGALYEQYF

D: TRBD1
size: once
J: TRBJ1-1
V: TRBV10-3
DNA: TGTGCCATCAGTGATCCAGACAGGGTAGCCGACACTGAAGCTTTCTTT
CDR3: CAISDPDRVADTEAFF

D: -
size: -
J: TRBJ1-2
V: TRBV6-1
DNA: TGTGCCAGCGTTACTGATAAAAACTATGGCTACACCTTC
CDR3: CASVTDKNYGYTF

D: -
size: -
J: TRBJ2-7
V: TRBV21-1
DNA: TGTGCCAGCAGTTTCTTCTCCGGCGAGCAGTACTTC
CDR3: CASSFFSGEQYF

D: -
size: -
J: TRBJ1-3
V: TRBV9
DNA: TGTGCCAGCAGCGTAGCTACGGGGGACTCTGGAAACACCATATATTTT
CDR3: CASSVATGDSGNTIYF

D: -
size: -
J: TRBJ2-7
V: TRBV5-8
DNA: TGTGCCAGCAGCTTGGGACAAGGATTTACCTACGAGCAGTACTTC
CDR3: CASSLGQGFTYEQYF

D: -
size: -
J: TRBJ2-2
V: TRBV7-7
DNA: TGTGCCAGCAGCGCGGGTAACATGGCCGGGGAGCTGTTTTTT
CDR3: CASSAGNMAGELFF

D: -
size: -
J: TRBJ1-2
V: TRBV6-5
DNA: TGTGCCAGCAGTGCAACAGGGCGGAACTATGGCTACACCTTC
CDR3: CASSATGRNYGYTF

D: TRBD1
size: -
J: TRBJ1-2
V: TRBV29-1
DNA: TGCAGCGTTGAGGACAGGGTTGAGAACTATGGCTACACCTTC
CDR3: CSVEDRVENYGYTF

D: TRBD2
size: -
J: TRBJ2-1
V: TRBV5-8
DNA: TGTGCCACCGGTCGGCTAGCGGGCCGGGGTGAGCAGTTCTTC
CDR3: CATGRLAGRGEQFF

D: -
size: -
J: TRBJ2-3
V: TRBV5-4
DNA: TGTGCCAGCAGCCCCTCATCTCCGGCAGATACGCAGTATTTT
CDR3: CASSPSSPADTQYF

D: -
size: -
J: TRBJ1-4
V: TRBV6-6
DNA: TGTGCCAGCAGTTACCCCCAGGGGTTGAATGAAAAACTGTTTTTT
CDR3: CASSYPQGLNEKLFF

D: -
size: -
J: TRBJ1-5
V: TRBV30
DNA: TGTGCCTGGAGTCCAGGGGTTAGCAATCAGCCCCAGCATTTT
CDR3: CAWSPGVSNQPQHF

D: -
size: -
J: TRBJ1-5
V: TRBV28
DNA: TGTGCCAGCAGTTTTGCCGGGGTCAATCAGCCCCAGCATTTT
CDR3: CASSFAGVNQPQHF

D: -
size: -
J: TRBJ1-2
V: TRBV6-5
DNA: TGTGCCAGCAGTTCGGCTCCGGGAGGCTACACCTTC
CDR3: CASSSAPGGYTF

D: TRBD2
size: -
J: TRBJ2-1
V: TRBV7-9
DNA: TGTTCCAGCCAACCCCCACGTAGCGGGAGGGCCGATGAGCAGTTCTTC
CDR3: CSSQPPRSGRADEQFF

D: -
size: once
J: TRBJ1-2
V: TRBV7-3
DNA: TGTGCCAGCAGCTTATCGGCGGACAGCTATGGCTACACCTTC
CDR3: CASSLSADSYGYTF

D: -
size: -
J: TRBJ2-1
V: TRBV10-3
DNA: TGTGCCATCAACCCAGGGTGGGTGGATGAGCAGTTCTTC
CDR3: CAINPGWVDEQFF

D: -
size: -
J: TRBJ2-7
V: TRBV28
DNA: TGTGCCAGCAGCAGGCCGGGGTCATACGAGCAGTACTTC
CDR3: CASSRPGSYEQYF

D: -
size: -
J: TRBJ2-1
V: TRBV9
DNA: TGTGCCAGCAGCGTAGGTATTAGTCCGCCCAATGAGCAGTTCTTC
CDR3: CASSVGISPPNEQFF